This TCR beta chain was obtained from a study of T cell responses to AZD1222 COVID-19 vaccine. Study findings and constraints: Seropositive status at baseline applied to only 5 to 7 AZD1222 recipients. Spike-specific TCR repertoires showed rising breadth and depth after two AZD1222 doses. The study found vaccine-associated CD4 TCRs spanning spike, dominant at 160-218 and 743-854.

The method was immunoSEQ multiplex PCR; TCRdb's version includes in-frame clones alone and lacks a portion of them. The table lists 95,000 to 110,000 clones, approximately 89% of them singletons. Trimming took 1 base from V and 0 from J, leaving 13 bases between them. Germline loops: CDR1 SGHTA, CDR2 FQGNSA. There are 18 residues in the CDR3. Comments on this clone: The antigen is unknown.

The material was peripheral blood, obtained on day 0 of AZD1222 vaccination. This receptor was identified in an adult in good health. This rearrangement joins TRBV7-2 to TRBJ1-6, with TRBD1 as a possible D gene (5 bases). The CDR3 protein is CASSLGDGSSSYNSPLHF. CDR3 bases: TGTGCCAGCAGCTTAGGGGACGGGAGTAGCTCCTATAATTCACCCCTCCACTTT. The full variable domain, rest sourced from reference TRBV7-2 and TRBJ1-6, is GAGVSQSPSNKVTEKGKDVELRCDPISGHTALYWYRQSLGQGLEFLIYFQGNSAPDKSGLPSDRFSAERTGGSVSTLTIQRTQQEDSAVYLCASSLGDGSSSYNSPLHFGNGTRLTVT.